This TCR beta chain was recorded in a study of cytomegalovirus exposure and HLA in healthy donors. V was pared by 4 bases and J by 4 bases, with 9 bases between. The germline CDR1 and CDR2 sequences are SGHRS and YFSETQ. The length of the CDR3 is 13 residues. Turning to this clone: Antigen: not known.

The PCR was carried out with 60 Vbeta primers and 13 Jbeta primers. This table comes from immunoSEQ multiplex PCR, and its TCRdb copy is limited to in-frame clones, with some not included. The table records around 200,000 clones, around 80% of them present only once. Study observations and caveats: For TCR beta chains, V- and J-gene trimming was later linked to a missense DCLRE1C variant.

This chain uses TRBV5-1 with TRBJ1-3; D gene ambiguous. The source material was PBMCs. The sequence derives from a woman in her thirties in good health and CMV-seropositive. The CDR3 here is CASSLPGGNTIYF. The CDR3 DNA sequence: TGCGCCAGCAGCCTCCCGGGGGGAAACACCATATATTTT.